The 13 T cell receptor beta chains given below trace back to one sample, sequenced in a study of blood T cell repertoires in COVID-19. Clones were read by immunoSEQ multiplex PCR, and TCRdb kept only the in-frame ones, dropping some. This sample has about 190,000 clones, with approximately 84% found just once. Sequenced input: peripheral blood. The receptors were sampled from a woman in her sixties or seventies with active or convalescent COVID-19.

The rearrangement joins TRBV27 to TRBJ2-2, with D possibly matching TRBD1 (5 bases). Per the germline V gene, CDR1 is MNHEY and CDR2 is SMNVEV (reference sequence). Trimming cost V 3 bases and J 5 bases, with 13 bases left between them. The CDR3 covers 15 residues. DNA of the CDR3: TGTGCCAGCAGTTTCTTAGGGGATTTAACCGGGGAGCTGTTTTTT. It encodes CASSFLGDLTGELFF.

The V and J genes are TRBV13 and TRBJ2-5; 9 bases are shared with TRBD2. There are 15 residues in the CDR3. With V trimmed by 2 bases and J by 5 bases, 6 bases remained unmatched. CDR1 and CDR2 (germline): PRHDT, FYEKMQ (reference sequence). The CDR3: CASSLRSGRRETQYF. CDR3 nucleotide sequence: TGTGCCAGCAGCTTAAGGAGCGGGAGGCGGGAGACCCAGTACTTC.

The CDR3 DNA follows: TGTGCCAGCAGCCAAAGGGGAGGACTACTTGAGACCCAGTACTTC. Translation: CASSQRGGLLETQYF. The chain links TRBV14 to TRBJ2-5; possible D gene TRBD2, 6 bases. Germline-derived CDR1 and CDR2 are SGHDN and FVKESK. Between the trimmed V and J ends, which lost 2 bases and 5 bases, there was a span of 15 bases. The CDR3 is 15 residues long.

This clone was counted a few times. This chain connects TRBV28 to TRBJ1-2; D not certain. This CDR3 spans 14 amino acids. Germline lookup yields CDR1 MDHEN and CDR2 SYDVKM. The V end was cut by 0 bases, the J end by 1 base, with 6 bases between. The DNA of the CDR3 is TGTGCCAGCAGTTTATGGAGACTTAACTATGGCTACACCTTC. It specifies CASSLWRLNYGYTF.

V gene TRBV11-2 combines with J gene TRBJ1-2; D gene unclear. The germline CDR1 and CDR2 sequences are SGHAT and FQNNGV. Trimming took 2 bases from V and 0 from J, leaving 7 bases between them. The CDR3 loop spans 14 amino acids. In DNA, the CDR3 is TGTGCCAGCAGCTTATTGGCAGCTAACTATGGCTACACCTTC. As protein: CASSLLAANYGYTF. The complete variable domain, with remaining parts taken from reference TRBV11-2 and TRBJ1-2, reads EAGVAQSPRYKIIEKRQSVAFWCNPISGHATLYWYQQILGQGPKLLIQFQNNGVVDDSQLPKDRFSAERLKGVDSTLKIQPAKLEDSAVYLCASSLLAANYGYTFGSGTRLTVV.

The V call is TRBV28, the J call TRBJ2-7; the match to TRBD1 covers 8 bases. Losses at the gene ends were 8 bases for V and 2 bases for J; bases not matched to a gene: 11. The germline CDR1 and CDR2 sequences are MDHEN and SYDVKM. The CDR3 runs to 15 residues. The CDR3 DNA is TGTGCCAGCGTGCCTCAGGGGGCCCACACCTACGAGCAGTACTTC. Amino acids: CASVPQGAHTYEQYF.

The chain carries TRBV5-5 and TRBJ1-4; the match to TRBD1 covers 12 bases. CDR1 and CDR2 from the germline V gene are SGHKS and YYEKEE (reference sequence). The CDR3 length is 16 residues. V shed 7 bases, J shed 7 bases, and the junction held 11 bases outside the gene matches. The CDR3: CASQRGTGGRGEKLFF. DNA of the CDR3: TGTGCCAGCCAAAGGGGGACAGGGGGCCGCGGTGAAAAACTGTTTTTT.

This sequence joins TRBV11-3 and TRBJ2-3; D unclear. Germline values: CDR1 SGHNT, CDR2 YENEEA. The CDR3 has 14 residues. V gave up 4 bases and J gave up 3 bases, with 11 bases separating them. The CDR3 sequence is CASSSIGETDTQYF. The CDR3 nucleotides read TGTGCCAGCAGCTCCATCGGAGAAACAGATACGCAGTATTTT.

The DNA for the CDR3 is TGTGCCAGCTCGGGTGCCCTGGCGGGGAGCTCCTACAATGAGCAGTTCTTC. Protein sequence: CASSGALAGSSYNEQFF. This chain links TRBV7-3 with TRBJ2-1; possibly TRBD2 for D (6 bases). The CDR3 consists of 17 residues. Trimming pared 8 bases from V and 0 bases from J, leaving 20 bases between. Germline assignment: CDR1 SGHTA and CDR2 FQGTGA.

This rearrangement joins TRBV5-6 to TRBJ2-7; 13 nucleotides match TRBD2. The junction had 10 bases not matched to a gene; V was cut back by 3 bases and J by 4 bases. Germline V CDR1 and CDR2: SGHDT, YYEEEE. The CDR3 spans 17 residues. CDR3 sequence: CASSSVGLAGDGYEQYF. The CDR3 bases are TGTGCCAGCAGCTCAGTAGGACTAGCGGGAGACGGGTACGAGCAGTACTTC.

The chain couples TRBV4-1 to TRBJ2-2; 8 nucleotides agree with TRBD2. This CDR3 comprises 19 residues. Losses at the gene ends were 1 base for V and 3 bases for J; bases not matched to a gene: 13. Germline-derived CDR1 and CDR2 are MGHRA and YSYEKL. CDR3 coding DNA: TGCGCCAGCAGCCAAGTAGCGGGAAGGAAGGGCTGGGACACCGGGGAGCTGTTTTTT. As protein: CASSQVAGRKGWDTGELFF.

The gene calls are TRBV7-9 and TRBJ2-7; 9 bases are a match to TRBD2. Germline trimming cut 1 base from V and 4 bases from J; bases unmatched to any gene: 5. Per the germline V gene, CDR1 is SEHNR and CDR2 is FQNEAQ (reference sequence). This CDR3 comprises 15 residues. This CDR3 is CASSLGAGGPYEQYF. DNA of the CDR3: TGTGCCAGCAGCTTAGGCGCGGGAGGGCCATACGAGCAGTACTTC.

This clone was detected once. The V and J genes are TRBV12-3 or TRBV12-4 and TRBJ2-1, with 7 bases lining up with TRBD2. The CDR3 contains 12 residues. The V segment lost 5 bases and the J segment 9 bases; nucleotides outside the gene matches: 4. The CDR3 loop reads CASSRREFEQFF. As DNA, the CDR3 is TGTGCCAGCAGTAGGCGGGAGTTTGAGCAGTTCTTC.